Each of the 18 T cell receptor beta chains below was sequenced from the same sample in a study of PD-L1 blockade in urothelial cancer. Profiling relied on immunoSEQ multiplex PCR, and the TCRdb table lists in-frame clones only, not all of them. The sample has around 45,000 clones; 88% are singletons. This sample comprised PBMCs, obtained around atezolizumab (anti-PD-L1) treatment. The receptors were sampled from a man older than 75 with urothelial cancer.

V and J are TRBV28 and TRBJ1-2; D gene unclear. Germline values: CDR1 MDHEN, CDR2 SYDVKM. V lost 6 bases to trimming and J lost 6 bases, with 17 bases between them. The CDR3 runs 14 residues. CDR3: CASSPRGFINGYTF. Written as DNA, the CDR3 is TGTGCCAGCAGCCCCCGGGGTTTCATTAATGGCTACACCTTC.

This chain joins TRBV4-1 and TRBJ2-3; maybe TRBD1 (5 bases). Looked up from germline, CDR1 is MGHRA and CDR2 is YSYEKL. The CDR3 has 15 residues. The ends were cut back, 4 bases at V and 5 bases at J, with 16 bases in the middle. Here the CDR3 DNA reads TGCGCCAGCAGCCCTGCCGACGCCACAGGAGATACGCAGTATTTT. This sequence encodes CASSPADATGDTQYF.

This clone has just one count. V and J are TRBV2 and TRBJ2-1, with 11 bases matching TRBD2. CDR1 and CDR2 from the germline V gene are SNHLY and FYNNEI. The CDR3 has 16 amino acids. V lost 6 bases to trimming and J lost 4 bases; unmatched junction nucleotides: 8. The CDR3 is CASRASSGRRYNEQFF. CDR3 DNA: TGTGCCAGCAGGGCTTCTAGCGGGAGGCGGTACAATGAGCAGTTCTTC.

This chain joins TRBV29-1 and TRBJ2-5, with 8 bases lining up with TRBD1. The better agreement between TRBJ2-7 and the DNA end casts doubt on the J call. Germline V gene lookup returns CDR1 SQVTM and CDR2 ANQGSEA. The CDR3 has 12 residues. Here the CDR3 DNA reads TGCAGCGCGGGACAGGCGACGTACGAGCAGTACTTC. Translation: CSAGQATYEQYF.

The CDR3 nucleotides read TGCGCCAGCAGCGTGGGGACTAGCGGGTTAGATACGCAGTATTTT. It translates to CASSVGTSGLDTQYF. The chain uses TRBV5-1 and TRBJ2-3; 12 bases map to TRBD2. In germline, CDR1 is SGHRS, CDR2 YFSETQ. V lost 4 bases to trimming and J lost 5 bases; unmatched junction nucleotides: 5. CDR3 length: 15 residues.

V and J are TRBV7-8 and TRBJ2-7; D uncertain. The CDR3 has 13 amino acids. Per the germline V gene, CDR1 is SGHVS and CDR2 is FQNEAQ. V lost 3 bases, J lost 1 base, and 7 bases lay in between. The CDR3: CASSFSPSYEQYF. The CDR3 region has the DNA TGTGCCAGCAGCTTTAGTCCTTCCTACGAGCAGTACTTC.

This chain connects TRBV5-6 to TRBJ2-1; 7 bases line up with TRBD2. This CDR3 is built from 15 residues. The germline V gene has CDR1 SGHDT and CDR2 YYEEEE. J gave up 9 bases and V 1 base, and 10 bases lay outside the gene matches. Here the CDR3 reads CASSLTVRGRGEQFF. DNA for the CDR3: TGTGCCAGCAGCTTGACGGTGCGGGGGAGGGGTGAGCAGTTCTTC.

There are a few counts of this clone. The rearrangement links TRBV5-6 to TRBJ2-7; no definite D call. CDR1 is SGHDT and CDR2 is YYEEEE in the germline V gene. Trimming stripped 3 bases from V and 3 bases from J, with 7 bases between. This CDR3 region has 12 residues. For the CDR3, the DNA is TGTGCCAGCAGCTCCCTTCGCTACGAGCAGTACTTC. Translating gives CASSSLRYEQYF.

The chain combines TRBV7-9 with TRBJ2-2; perhaps TRBD2 as D (5 bases). Trimming took 1 base from V and 1 from J, leaving 10 bases between them. Germline V gives CDR1 SEHNR, CDR2 FQNEAQ (reference sequence). The CDR3 extends over 16 amino acids. The CDR3 region has the DNA TGTGCCAGCAGCTTAGGCGGGCCGAGGAACACCGGGGAGCTGTTTTTT. Amino acids: CASSLGGPRNTGELFF.

The chain couples TRBV4-3 to TRBJ1-5; the D is unclear. Germline CDR1 reads LGHNA; CDR2 reads YSLEER. V was shortened by 1 base and J by 4 bases, with 8 bases between the two germline ends. The CDR3 covers 14 residues. CDR3: CASSQVRENQPQHF. CDR3 DNA: TGCGCCAGCAGCCAAGTGAGAGAGAATCAGCCCCAGCATTTT.

This chain links TRBV19 with TRBJ2-1, with 9 bases aligning to TRBD2. Germline assignment: CDR1 LNHDA and CDR2 SQIVND (reference sequence). V shed 0 bases, J shed 3 bases, and the junction held 3 bases outside the gene matches. This CDR3 is 16 amino acids long. The CDR3 sequence is CASSIERGRVYNEQFF. CDR3 coding DNA: TGTGCCAGTAGTATAGAACGCGGGAGGGTCTACAATGAGCAGTTCTTC.

The CDR3 spells CASSNATRTAALIWGDEQFF. The CDR3 DNA reads TGTGCCAGCAGCAATGCGACTAGAACCGCCGCGTTGATTTGGGGCGATGAGCAGTTCTTC. The chain employs TRBV21-1 and TRBJ2-1; the table's D call, TRBD2, was not checked against the DNA. TRBV21-1 corresponds to a pseudogene. CDR3 length equals 20 residues.

V and J are TRBV10-3 and TRBJ2-1; TRBD1 is a possible D gene (6 bases). Trimming removed 10 bases from V and 4 bases from J, with 11 bases in between. The germline CDR1 and CDR2 sequences are ENHRY and SYGVKD. The CDR3 extends over 12 amino acids. The CDR3 nucleotides are TGTGCCACCTCGGACAGTTACAATGAGCAGTTCTTC. Translated, it gives CATSDSYNEQFF.

V gene TRBV5-1 combines with J gene TRBJ2-7, with 11 bases identical to TRBD1. CDR3 length equals 16 residues. Losses at the gene ends were 4 bases for V and 0 bases for J; bases not matched to a gene: 6. Germline CDR1 and CDR2: SGHRS and YFSETQ. This CDR3 reads CASSRPGQGASYEQYF. DNA for the CDR3: TGCGCCAGCAGCCGCCCCGGACAGGGGGCCTCCTACGAGCAGTACTTC.

This rearrangement joins TRBV27 to TRBJ1-1; TRBD1 agrees at 12 bases. Trimming removed 5 bases from V and 6 bases from J; junction bases left unmatched: 13. CDR3 size: 17 residues. The V gene's germline CDR1 is MNHEY and CDR2 SMNVEV (reference sequence). CDR3 nucleotide sequence: TGTGCCAGCAGTGCCTACGGGACAGGGGGCGGTCGATCTGAAGCTTTCTTT. Its protein is CASSAYGTGGGRSEAFF.

A remark on this clone: Distinct nucleotide sequences in the sample also encode this CDR3. The chain joins TRBV5-1 to TRBJ2-7; 7 bases are shared with TRBD1. The CDR3 is 15 residues long. Germline trimming cut 7 bases from V and 4 bases from J; bases unmatched to any gene: 14. The germline V gene has CDR1 SGHRS and CDR2 YFSETQ. The CDR3 sequence: CASSPRTGGIYEQYF. CDR3 nucleotides: TGCGCCAGCTCCCCCCGGACAGGAGGTATTTACGAGCAGTACTTC.

This chain connects TRBV6-6 to TRBJ2-2, with TRBD2 as a possible D gene (6 bases). V was trimmed by 9 bases and J by 4 bases, leaving 15 bases between them. This CDR3 region has 14 residues. Per the germline V gene, CDR1 is MNHNY and CDR2 is SVGAGI (reference sequence). CDR3 loop: CASRRLETTGELFF. The CDR3 coding sequence is TGTGCCAGTAGGAGACTAGAAACCACCGGGGAGCTGTTTTTT.

The CDR3: CASSLHRGQSTDTQYF. The CDR3 DNA reads TGTGCCAGCAGCTTACACAGGGGACAGAGCACAGATACGCAGTATTTT. The J gene is TRBJ2-3, the V gene TRBV11-2; 7 bases agree with TRBD1. In germline, CDR1 is SGHAT, CDR2 FQNNGV. V gave up 2 bases and J gave up 0 bases; unmatched junction bases: 5. The CDR3 is 16 amino acids.